This note documents a single TCR beta chain sequence. The CDR3 is made up of 14 amino acids. Germline V CDR1 and CDR2: GTSNPN, SVGIG (reference sequence). Between the trimmed V and J ends, which lost 0 bases and 2 bases, there was a span of 8 bases. The sample belongs to a study of blood T cell repertoires in COVID-19. Background on the study: Italy, Spain and the United States were the sources of the convalescent and acute COVID-19 samples.

This table comes from immunoSEQ multiplex PCR, and its TCRdb copy is limited to in-frame clones, with some not included. Here the sample spans 45,000 to 55,000 clones, approximately 90% being singletons. The rearrangement links TRBV30 to TRBJ1-5; a possible D gene is TRBD1 (5 bases). This TCR derives from a woman of 80 years or more with acute or convalescent COVID-19. The sample comprised peripheral blood. CDR3 amino acids: CAWSVAGRNQPQHF. The DNA of the CDR3 is TGTGCCTGGAGTGTCGCAGGGCGCAATCAGCCCCAGCATTTT.